This T cell receptor (beta chain) was sequenced in a study of blood T cell repertoires in COVID-19. The wider study: From the United States, Italy and Spain came samples of acute and convalescent COVID-19. PBMCs, B-cell-depleted T cells, or T cells provided the cDNA or gDNA that made up the material.

The CDR3 sequence is 13 residues long. CDR1 is LNHDA, CDR2 SQIVND, per germline (reference sequence). V shed 5 bases and J shed 3 bases, with 11 bases lying between them. Original processing notes: Counts of nucleated cells, estimated from reference gene primer amplification, were obtained. Profiled with immunoSEQ multiplex PCR; TCRdb holds only in-frame clones, not every one. V and J calls plus clone size are reproduced from that table; the DNA served to infer D and trimming. The sample lists around 100,000 clones, roughly 80% occurring once. The receptor comes from a man between 70 and 80 years old with active or convalescent COVID-19. The material sequenced was peripheral blood. V is TRBV19 and J is TRBJ2-7; a weak D match, TRBD1 (6 bases). In DNA form, the CDR3 reads TGTGCCAGTAGTCGGACAGCTAACTACGAGCAGTACTTC. Translating it yields CASSRTANYEQYF.